The 29 T cell receptor beta chains in this list originate from one sample, sequenced in a study of cytomegalovirus exposure and HLA in healthy donors. PCR involved 60 Vbeta and 13 Jbeta primers. Assay used: immunoSEQ multiplex PCR; TCRdb lists only in-frame clones, some missing. The table for this sample gives around 210,000 clones. The sequenced sample was PBMCs. Receptors were obtained from a girl aged 2-10 years in good health and CMV-seropositive.

This rearrangement joins TRBV6-1 to TRBJ2-1; 11 bases fit TRBD2. Unmatched junction bases numbered 7, after V lost 6 bases and J lost 9 bases. CDR1 and CDR2 (germline): MNHNS, SASEGT. This CDR3 has 14 residues. The CDR3 region is CASRPSGRSIEQFF. The CDR3 DNA sequence: TGTGCCAGCAGACCTAGCGGGAGGTCTATTGAGCAGTTCTTC.

This chain links TRBV6-4 with TRBJ2-5; 8 bases line up with TRBD2. J gave up 5 bases and V 3 bases, and 14 bases lay outside the gene matches. Germline V gene data show CDR1 as MRHNA and CDR2 as SNTAGT. There are 17 residues in the CDR3. The CDR3 region is CASSEFFPGGKDETQYF. The CDR3 nucleotides are TGTGCCAGCAGTGAATTTTTCCCGGGAGGGAAGGACGAGACCCAGTACTTC.

This rearrangement joins TRBV5-1 to TRBJ2-5; 8 bases are shared with TRBD2. Trimming at V came to 0 bases and at J to 5 bases, leaving 0 bases not matched to a gene. CDR1 SGHRS and CDR2 YFSETQ come from the germline V gene. The CDR3 loop spans 13 amino acids. CDR3 residues: CASSLAGGETQYF. DNA of the CDR3: TGCGCCAGCAGCTTGGCGGGAGGGGAGACCCAGTACTTC.

The rearrangement links TRBV7-9 to TRBJ1-1; D unclear. Per the germline V gene, CDR1 is SEHNR and CDR2 is FQNEAQ (reference sequence). This CDR3 is 13 amino acids long. The V end lost 0 bases, the J end lost 4 bases, and 6 bases lay between the germline ends. The CDR3 sequence is CASSLASGTEAFF. For the CDR3, the DNA is TGTGCCAGCAGCTTAGCGTCGGGCACTGAAGCTTTCTTT.

This sequence joins TRBV6-5 and TRBJ2-3; 7 bases are shared with TRBD1. V lost 8 bases to trimming and J lost 2 bases; unmatched junction nucleotides: 4. Germline loops: CDR1 MNHEY, CDR2 SVGAGI. The CDR3 is made up of 13 amino acids. The DNA for the CDR3 is TGTGCCAGCCGGACAGGCCCCACAGATACGCAGTATTTT. This encodes CASRTGPTDTQYF.

CDR3 sequence reads: CASSLGSGGYGYTF. The CDR3 DNA reads TGTGCCAGCAGTCTGGGGTCGGGAGGCTATGGCTACACCTTC. The rearrangement links TRBV27 to TRBJ1-2; D gene unclear. Per germline, CDR1 MNHEY and CDR2 SMNVEV (reference sequence). CDR3 length equals 14 residues. V lost 5 bases to trimming and J lost 4 bases, with 14 bases between them.

The rearrangement joins TRBV9 to TRBJ2-5; 9 bases match TRBD2. The trim removed 0 bases at V and 4 bases at J, leaving 4 bases unmatched. The germline V gene encodes CDR1 SGDLS and CDR2 YYNGEE. The CDR3 extends over 15 amino acids. CDR3 loop: CASSVGVAGVETQYF. For the CDR3, the DNA is TGTGCCAGCAGCGTAGGGGTAGCGGGAGTAGAGACCCAGTACTTC.

The rearrangement uses TRBV5-7 and TRBJ2-5; 12 bases are shared with TRBD2. TRBV5-7 is an ORF for which the function is uncertain. The CDR3 is 18 amino acids. Trimming at V came to 3 bases and at J to 4 bases, leaving 13 bases not matched to a gene. CDR3 protein: CASSYRLAGVPTRETQYF. Here the CDR3 DNA reads TGTGCCAGCAGCTATAGACTAGCGGGAGTGCCGACTCGAGAGACCCAGTACTTC.

The CDR3 DNA reads as TGTGCCAGCAGCTTAGATGGGGTCACGGGGACTGAAGCTTTCTTT. It specifies CASSLDGVTGTEAFF. The V gene is TRBV11-2, the J gene TRBJ1-1; D gene uncertain. The CDR3 has 15 residues. Between the trimmed V and J ends, which lost 0 bases and 5 bases, there was a span of 13 bases. Germline CDR1 and CDR2: SGHAT and FQNNGV. The full variable domain, rest sourced from reference TRBV11-2 and TRBJ1-1, is EAGVAQSPRYKIIEKRQSVAFWCNPISGHATLYWYQQILGQGPKLLIQFQNNGVVDDSQLPKDRFSAERLKGVDSTLKIQPAKLEDSAVYLCASSLDGVTGTEAFFGQGTRLTVV.

The genes are TRBV5-5 and TRBJ2-3, with TRBD2 matching over 8 bases. V shed 4 bases, J shed 0 bases, and the junction held 7 bases outside the gene matches. The V gene's germline CDR1 is SGHKS and CDR2 YYEKEE (reference sequence). The CDR3 length is 16 residues. In DNA form, the CDR3 reads TGTGCCAGCAGCGCTAGACTAGCGCCTAGCACAGATACGCAGTATTTT. Translated: CASSARLAPSTDTQYF. Complete variable domain (other parts from reference TRBV5-5 and TRBJ2-3): DAGVTQSPTHLIKTRGQQVTLRCSPISGHKSVSWYQQVLGQGPQFIFQYYEKEERGRGNFPDRFSARQFPNYSSELNVNALLLGDSALYLCASSARLAPSTDTQYFGPGTRLTVL.

The chain couples TRBV2 to TRBJ2-5; TRBD2 matches at 11 bases. V trimming: 6 bases; J trimming: 4 bases; junction bases outside the gene matches: 13. Germline lookup yields CDR1 SNHLY and CDR2 FYNNEI. The CDR3 length is 17 residues. Here the CDR3 reads CASRGRLAGLGGETQYF. The CDR3 DNA sequence: TGTGCCAGCAGAGGGAGACTAGCGGGACTGGGGGGAGAGACCCAGTACTTC.

The V and J genes are TRBV25-1 and TRBJ2-7, with D maybe TRBD1 (6 bases). Germline V lookup: CDR1 MGHDK, CDR2 SYGVNS. Trimming stripped 2 bases from V and 2 bases from J, with 13 bases between. This CDR3 region has 15 residues. CDR3 DNA: TGTGCCAGCAGTGAAGCGCCAGGGACAACCTACGAGCAGTACTTC. Its translation is CASSEAPGTTYEQYF.

The V call is TRBV7-2, the J call TRBJ1-1; the D is unclear. The length of the CDR3 is 13 residues. Per the germline V gene, CDR1 is SGHTA and CDR2 is FQGNSA. V was trimmed by 5 bases and J by 2 bases, leaving 9 bases between them. Here the CDR3 reads CASSVSVNTEAFF. The CDR3 DNA reads as TGTGCCAGCAGCGTCTCGGTCAACACTGAAGCTTTCTTT. The full variable domain, completed using reference TRBV7-2 and TRBJ1-1, is GAGVSQSPSNKVTEKGKDVELRCDPISGHTALYWYRQSLGQGLEFLIYFQGNSAPDKSGLPSDRFSAERTGGSVSTLTIQRTQQEDSAVYLCASSVSVNTEAFFGQGTRLTVV.

V is TRBV11-2 and J is TRBJ2-3, with 10 bases aligning to TRBD2. The CDR3 runs to 15 residues. The germline CDR1 and CDR2 sequences are SGHAT and FQNNGV. J lost 2 bases, V lost 5 bases, and 4 bases had no gene match. The CDR3 DNA is TGTGCCAGCAGCGTCGGACTAGCGGACACAGATACGCAGTATTTT. Amino acids: CASSVGLADTDTQYF.

Here the CDR3 DNA reads TGTGCCAGCAGTCCACCGGGACAGGGAGTGGAGACCCAGTACTTC. Translating it yields CASSPPGQGVETQYF. This sequence joins TRBV7-2 and TRBJ2-5; 9 bases map to TRBD1. Trimming at V came to 6 bases and at J to 5 bases, leaving 10 bases not matched to a gene. Germline CDR1 is SGHTA and CDR2 is FQGNSA. The CDR3 consists of 15 residues. Using reference TRBV7-2 and TRBJ2-5 for the parts outside the CDR3, the full variable domain is GAGVSQSPSNKVTEKGKDVELRCDPISGHTALYWYRQSLGQGLEFLIYFQGNSAPDKSGLPSDRFSAERTGGSVSTLTIQRTQQEDSAVYLCASSPPGQGVETQYFGPGTRLLVL.

The chain is built from TRBV9 and TRBJ2-1; TRBD2 matches 13 bases. With V trimmed by 4 bases and J by 2 bases, 3 bases remained unmatched. CDR3 length: 16 amino acids. The germline V gene encodes CDR1 SGDLS and CDR2 YYNGEE. The CDR3 loop reads CASSRGTSGTYNEQFF. In DNA, the CDR3 is TGTGCCAGCAGCCGGGGGACTAGCGGGACCTACAATGAGCAGTTCTTC.

The rearrangement links TRBV10-3 to TRBJ2-7, with 9 bases matching TRBD1. Germline CDR1 is ENHRY and CDR2 is SYGVKD. The trim removed 0 bases at V and 4 bases at J, leaving 10 bases unmatched. The CDR3 totals 17 residues. CDR3 sequence (DNA): TGTGCCATCAGTGAGTCGACGGGACAGGGAACCAAATACGAGCAGTACTTC. The encoded protein is CAISESTGQGTKYEQYF.

The chain uses TRBV5-8 and TRBJ2-7; 7 positions match TRBD1. After removal of 0 bases from V and 3 bases from J, the junction contained 0 bases not matched to a gene. The CDR3 runs to 13 residues. Germline V gives CDR1 SGHTS, CDR2 YDEGEE. CDR3 protein: CASSLGTGYEQYF. Here the CDR3 DNA reads TGTGCCAGCAGCTTGGGGACAGGCTACGAGCAGTACTTC.

The chain has TRBV5-4 and TRBJ2-1; no firm D call. The length of the CDR3 is 14 residues. V was clipped by 4 bases and J by 1 base, with 9 bases between them. Germline CDR1 is SGHNT and CDR2 is YYREEE (reference sequence). CDR3 nucleotides: TGTGCCAGCAGCGCAGTTGAATCCTACAATGAGCAGTTCTTC. Protein sequence: CASSAVESYNEQFF.

As for this clone: The sample holds other DNA sequences that translate to the same CDR3. This chain links TRBV2 with TRBJ2-7, with 11 bases matching TRBD1. Germline V lookup: CDR1 SNHLY, CDR2 FYNNEI. Losses at the gene ends were 4 bases for V and 1 base for J; bases not matched to a gene: 0. The CDR3 consists of 14 residues. The CDR3 loop reads CASSGDRGSYEQYF. DNA for the CDR3: TGTGCCAGCAGTGGGGACAGGGGGTCCTACGAGCAGTACTTC.

This chain connects TRBV28 to TRBJ2-5, with 8 bases lining up with TRBD1. The DNA end is a closer match to TRBJ2-7, so the J assignment may be wrong. In germline, CDR1 is MDHEN, CDR2 SYDVKM. The CDR3 contains 13 residues. The CDR3 spells CASRPTGGYEQYF. DNA of the CDR3: TGTGCCAGCAGACCCACAGGGGGCTACGAGCAGTACTTC.

The rearrangement uses TRBV18 and TRBJ2-6; D possibly corresponds to TRBD1 (6 bases). Germline lookup yields CDR1 KGHSH and CDR2 LQKENI. With 2 bases removed from V and 0 bases from J, the gap between germline ends came to 14 bases. The CDR3 runs 18 residues. The CDR3: CASSPLQPGVSGANVLTF. For the CDR3, the DNA is TGTGCCAGCTCACCATTACAGCCAGGGGTCTCTGGGGCCAACGTCCTGACTTTC.

V is TRBV6-1 and J is TRBJ1-5; TRBD1 aligns across 11 bases. The CDR3 runs 15 residues. The germline V gene encodes CDR1 MNHNS and CDR2 SASEGT. V lost 4 bases, J lost 6 bases, and 5 bases stayed unmatched. CDR3 coding DNA: TGTGCCAGCAGTGCCGGGACAGGGGGAACTCAGCCCCAGCATTTT. This codes for CASSAGTGGTQPQHF.

This chain links TRBV11-2 with TRBJ2-1, with TRBD2 matching over 8 bases. Germline V gene lookup returns CDR1 SGHAT and CDR2 FQNNGV. The V segment lost 2 bases and the J segment 7 bases; nucleotides outside the gene matches: 16. The CDR3 sequence is 18 residues long. This CDR3 is CASSLTGGTRHYGNEQFF. CDR3 nucleotide sequence: TGTGCCAGCAGCTTAACGGGGGGGACTCGCCACTACGGAAATGAGCAGTTCTTC.

CDR3 region: CATRTGAFSYNEQFF. CDR3 nucleotide sequence: TGTGCCACCCGGACAGGAGCCTTTTCCTACAATGAGCAGTTCTTC. The V call is TRBV19, the J call TRBJ2-1; TRBD1 matches 7 bases. The V segment lost 10 bases and the J segment 1 base; nucleotides outside the gene matches: 10. This CDR3 contains 15 residues. Germline V gene sequence: CDR1 LNHDA, CDR2 SQIVND (reference sequence).

J is TRBJ2-1 and V is TRBV5-8, with 7 bases matching TRBD2. Germline values: CDR1 SGHTS, CDR2 YDEGEE. V shed 0 bases and J 4 bases; nucleotides not matched to a gene: 7. The CDR3 runs to 16 residues. CDR3 sequence: CASSLGTRGSYNEQFF. The CDR3 nucleotides are TGTGCCAGCAGCTTGGGGACTAGGGGAAGTTACAATGAGCAGTTCTTC.

The chain is built from TRBV28 and TRBJ1-2, with no clear D. The CDR3 consists of 13 residues. Trimming shortened V by 2 bases and J by 4 bases, and 8 bases separated the two germline ends. CDR1 and CDR2 (germline): MDHEN, SYDVKM. For the CDR3, the DNA is TGTGCCAGCAGTTTACGAGGGCCCTATGGCTACACCTTC. Protein: CASSLRGPYGYTF.

V and J are TRBV29-1 and TRBJ1-3; 8 bases map to TRBD1. The CDR3 covers 14 residues. Germline CDR1 is SQVTM and CDR2 is ANQGSEA. The J segment lost 4 bases and the V segment lost 5 bases, leaving 7 bases of the junction unmatched. The CDR3 DNA is TGCAGCGTTCGGACAGGGACGGGGGGAAACACCATATATTTT. Protein: CSVRTGTGGNTIYF. The variable domain in full, completed from reference TRBV29-1 and TRBJ1-3, reads SAVISQKPSRDICQRGTSLTIQCQVDSQVTMMFWYRQQPGQSLTLIATANQGSEATYESGFVIDKFPISRPNLTFSTLTVSNMSPEDSSIYLCSVRTGTGGNTIYFGEGSWLTVV.

The V call is TRBV19, the J call TRBJ1-2, with unresolved D. The germline V gene encodes CDR1 LNHDA and CDR2 SQIVND (reference sequence). Trimming cost V 4 bases and J 2 bases, with 14 bases left between them. This CDR3 is 15 amino acids long. In DNA, the CDR3 is TGTGCCAGTAGTAGCCCGGCGGGGTGGAACTATGGCTACACCTTC. Amino acids: CASSSPAGWNYGYTF.